These 4 T cell receptor beta chains were sequenced from one sample in a study of STAT5B mutations in CD4+ large granular lymphocyte leukemia. Sequenced by immunoSEQ multiplex PCR; TCRdb stores in-frame clones only, minus some. The sample consists of some 27,000 clones, about four fifths of them appearing once. Source material: CD4+ T cells from blood buffy coats. The receptors were sampled from a human donor in good health.

This chain connects TRBV2 to TRBJ2-7; TRBD1 matches 7 bases. CDR1 is SNHLY, CDR2 FYNNEI, per germline. Germline trimming cut 7 bases from V and 1 base from J; bases unmatched to any gene: 10. This CDR3 has 15 residues. As DNA, the CDR3 is TGTGCCAGCAATAGACAGGGTGGAAATTCCTACGAGCAGTACTTC. Protein product: CASNRQGGNSYEQYF.

This chain connects TRBV4-3 to TRBJ1-6; D possibly corresponds to TRBD1 (6 bases). The length of the CDR3 is 16 residues. Germline assignment: CDR1 LGHNA and CDR2 YSLEER. The V gene lost 1 base and the J gene lost 6 bases, with 13 bases spanning the gap. The CDR3 reads CASSQVATGRNSPLHF. CDR3 coding DNA: TGCGCCAGCAGCCAAGTAGCAACAGGGCGTAATTCACCCCTCCACTTT.

This rearrangement joins TRBV27 to TRBJ1-1; 8 bases are a match to TRBD1. This CDR3 has 18 residues. Trimming at V came to 5 bases and at J to 0 bases, leaving 14 bases not matched to a gene. Per the germline V gene, CDR1 is MNHEY and CDR2 is SMNVEV (reference sequence). The CDR3 sequence is CASSPLTGTGLLNTEAFF. The DNA of the CDR3 is TGTGCCAGCAGTCCGCTAACCGGGACAGGACTTTTGAACACTGAAGCTTTCTTT.

The genes are TRBV11-2 and TRBJ1-1, with 9 bases matching TRBD1. CDR1 and CDR2 from the germline V gene are SGHAT and FQNNGV. Germline trimming cut 5 bases from V and 0 bases from J; bases unmatched to any gene: 7. CDR3 length equals 16 residues. The CDR3 coding sequence is TGTGCCAGCAGCCCCGGACAGGGGTTAATGAACACTGAAGCTTTCTTT. It codes for CASSPGQGLMNTEAFF.